The present T cell receptor (beta chain) was sequenced within a study of blood T cells in healthy people across ages. On the study more broadly: Researchers report that template switching captured about one barcoded beta molecule per two T cells.

Germline V gene sequence: CDR1 SGDLS, CDR2 YYNGEE. V dropped 3 bases and J dropped 6 bases, with 19 bases sitting between them. This CDR3 is 15 amino acids long. Next came a second PCR, run for about 6 to 11 cycles, which used a sample-barcoded 5' primer along with a J-beta primer mix. TCRdb reanalysed the 5' RACE reads using MiXCR and keeps one entry per CDR3 protein. The sample lists fewer than 2,000,000 distinct CDR3 sequences, roughly 32% occurring once. The chain carries TRBV9 and TRBJ2-7; D is perhaps TRBD1 (5 bases). This receptor was taken from a woman younger than 45 in good health. The sequenced sample consisted of blood. CDR3 residues: CASSGSQGAPCEQYF. The CDR3 DNA is TGTGCCAGCAGCGGGTCGCAGGGCGCTCCCTGCGAGCAGTACTTC.